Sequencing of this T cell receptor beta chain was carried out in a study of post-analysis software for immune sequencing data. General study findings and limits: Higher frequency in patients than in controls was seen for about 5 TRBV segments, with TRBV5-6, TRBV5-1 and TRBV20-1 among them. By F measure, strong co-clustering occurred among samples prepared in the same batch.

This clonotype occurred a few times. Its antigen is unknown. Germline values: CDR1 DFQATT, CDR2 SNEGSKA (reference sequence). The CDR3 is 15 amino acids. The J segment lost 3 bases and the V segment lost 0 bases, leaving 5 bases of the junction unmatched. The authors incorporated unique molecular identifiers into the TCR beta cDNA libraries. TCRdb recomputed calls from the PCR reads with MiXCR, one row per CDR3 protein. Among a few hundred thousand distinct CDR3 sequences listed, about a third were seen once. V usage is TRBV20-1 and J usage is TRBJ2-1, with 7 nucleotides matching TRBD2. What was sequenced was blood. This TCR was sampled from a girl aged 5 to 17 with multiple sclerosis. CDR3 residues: CSARDPSGFYNEQFF. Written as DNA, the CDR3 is TGCAGTGCTAGAGACCCTAGCGGTTTCTACAATGAGCAGTTCTTC.